The 31 T cell receptor beta chains reported below all come from one sample, sequenced in a study of cytomegalovirus exposure and HLA in healthy donors. Libraries were prepared by immunoSEQ multiplex PCR; TCRdb keeps only in-frame clonotypes and omits some of them. The table has 65,000 to 100,000 clones, roughly 93% seen once. Material for sequencing was PBMCs. The receptors derive from a woman in her 30s in good health and CMV-seronegative.

The chain uses TRBV9 and TRBJ2-7, with 7 bases aligning to TRBD1. Unmatched junction bases numbered 17, after V lost 3 bases and J lost 5 bases. Germline CDR1 reads SGDLS; CDR2 reads YYNGEE. There are 17 residues in the CDR3. The CDR3 protein is CASSAEEDRAHRNEQYF. The CDR3 DNA reads TGTGCCAGCAGCGCAGAGGAAGACAGGGCCCATCGGAACGAGCAGTACTTC.

V and J are TRBV9 and TRBJ1-2, with 10 bases lining up with TRBD1. V shed 2 bases and J 6 bases; nucleotides not matched to a gene: 7. CDR1 is SGDLS and CDR2 is YYNGEE in the germline V gene. The CDR3 runs to 15 residues. The CDR3 DNA sequence: TGTGCCAGCAGCGTCTCGGGACAGGGGATTAATGGCTACACCTTC. It is translated as CASSVSGQGINGYTF.

V usage is TRBV19 and J usage is TRBJ1-3; D is unclear. The ends were cut back, 4 bases at V and 0 bases at J, with 7 bases in the middle. The CDR3 is 14 amino acids. The germline V gene encodes CDR1 LNHDA and CDR2 SQIVND (reference sequence). CDR3 nucleotide sequence: TGTGCCAGTAGTACAGCGAGCTCTGGAAACACCATATATTTT. Its protein is CASSTASSGNTIYF.

This chain connects TRBV5-1 to TRBJ2-5; 9 nucleotides align to TRBD1. The CDR3 is 16 residues long. The germline CDR1 and CDR2 sequences are SGHRS and YFSETQ. J was trimmed by 4 bases and V by 0 bases; bases with no gene match: 7. CDR3 nucleotide sequence: TGCGCCAGCAGCTTGGCACCACAGGGGGCTGGAGAGACCCAGTACTTC. Its translation is CASSLAPQGAGETQYF.

The V call is TRBV19, the J call TRBJ1-4, with 7 bases fitting TRBD1. Germline V gene data show CDR1 as LNHDA and CDR2 as SQIVND (reference sequence). With 6 bases clipped from V and 7 bases from J, the junction kept 11 bases outside the gene matches. This CDR3 comprises 15 residues. DNA of the CDR3: TGTGCCAGTAGATTACTACAGGGGAAGGCTGAAAAACTGTTTTTT. This encodes CASRLLQGKAEKLFF. Full variable domain (rest looked up from reference TRBV19 and TRBJ1-4): DGGITQSPKYLFRKEGQNVTLSCEQNLNHDAMYWYRQDPGQGLRLIYYSQIVNDFQKGDIAEGYSVSREKKESFPLTVTSAQKNPTAFYLCASRLLQGKAEKLFFGSGTQLSVL.

Only one count was recorded for this clone. The chain recombines TRBV6-1 with TRBJ2-3; D not resolved. CDR1 MNHNS and CDR2 SASEGT come from the germline V gene. The CDR3 loop spans 18 amino acids. The V gene lost 3 bases and the J gene lost 2 bases, with 21 bases spanning the gap. The CDR3 DNA reads TGTGCCAGCAGTGATAGCCCTATGGGTTTGTTCTCCACAGATACGCAGTATTTT. Protein product: CASSDSPMGLFSTDTQYF.

The rearrangement joins TRBV4-1 to TRBJ2-4; a weak D match, TRBD1 (7 bases). The CDR3 length is 14 residues. The V gene's germline CDR1 is MGHRA and CDR2 YSYEKL. V lost 3 bases, J lost 7 bases, and 13 bases lay in between. The CDR3 DNA sequence: TGCGCCAGCAGCCACGAGGGGGCGGGGAACATTCAGTACTTC. This sequence encodes CASSHEGAGNIQYF.

A remark on this clone: Other DNA sequences in the sample encode the same CDR3. The chain links TRBV6-5 to TRBJ1-4; D possibly corresponds to TRBD1 (5 bases). Germline V gene lookup returns CDR1 MNHEY and CDR2 SVGAGI. The CDR3 has 12 residues. DNA of the CDR3: TGTGCAGCAGGGCCGTCTAATGAAAAACTGTTTTTT. It yields the protein CAAGPSNEKLFF.

The CDR3: CASSGDRLGYTF. The CDR3 DNA is TGTGCCAGTAGTGGGGACAGACTTGGCTACACCTTC. The chain couples TRBV19 to TRBJ1-2; 7 nucleotides match TRBD1. The CDR3 runs 12 residues. V trimming: 5 bases; J trimming: 7 bases; junction bases outside the gene matches: 4. The germline gives CDR1 LNHDA, CDR2 SQIVND (reference sequence).

The rearrangement links TRBV19 to TRBJ2-5; TRBD2 aligns across 10 bases. Germline CDR1 is LNHDA and CDR2 is SQIVND (reference sequence). The V segment lost 5 bases and the J segment 5 bases; nucleotides outside the gene matches: 5. This CDR3 spans 14 amino acids. DNA for the CDR3: TGTGCCAGTAGTTCCTTAGCGGGAGGTGAGACCCAGTACTTC. This sequence encodes CASSSLAGGETQYF. The variable domain in full, completed from reference TRBV19 and TRBJ2-5, reads DGGITQSPKYLFRKEGQNVTLSCEQNLNHDAMYWYRQDPGQGLRLIYYSQIVNDFQKGDIAEGYSVSREKKESFPLTVTSAQKNPTAFYLCASSSLAGGETQYFGPGTRLLVL.

The genes are TRBV29-1 and TRBJ1-5; D is undetermined. Trimming shortened V by 3 bases and J by 4 bases, and 10 bases separated the two germline ends. The CDR3 is made up of 13 amino acids. The germline V gene encodes CDR1 SQVTM and CDR2 ANQGSEA. CDR3 DNA: TGCAGCGTTGAGGTTTCAGAAAATCAGCCCCAGCATTTT. Amino acid sequence: CSVEVSENQPQHF.

The J gene is TRBJ1-1, the V gene TRBV9; D is ambiguous. The CDR3 has 14 residues. Trimming pared 3 bases from V and 4 bases from J, leaving 13 bases between. Germline V CDR1 and CDR2: SGDLS, YYNGEE. As DNA, the CDR3 is TGTGCCAGCAGCGGCCCTGCGGGGAGCACTGAAGCTTTCTTT. The encoded protein is CASSGPAGSTEAFF. The full variable domain, in which reference TRBV9 and TRBJ1-1 provide the parts outside the CDR3, is DSGVTQTPKHLITATGQRVTLRCSPRSGDLSVYWYQQSLDQGLQFLIQYYNGEERAKGNILERFSAQQFPDLHSELNLSSLELGDSALYFCASSGPAGSTEAFFGQGTRLTVV.

The chain couples TRBV19 to TRBJ1-4; perhaps TRBD1 as D (5 bases). Trimming removed 8 bases at V and 8 bases at J, with 12 bases between. Germline V gene data show CDR1 as LNHDA and CDR2 as SQIVND (reference sequence). The CDR3 is 12 amino acids. CDR3 region: CASQARGEKLFF. DNA of the CDR3: TGTGCCAGTCAAGCCCGGGGGGAAAAACTGTTTTTT.

This clone was picked up one time. The CDR3 spells CASSPRSVAPFTDTQYF. The CDR3 DNA sequence: TGTGCCAGCAGCCCCCGGTCGGTAGCGCCTTTCACAGATACGCAGTATTTT. The chain combines TRBV9 with TRBJ2-3, with D possibly TRBD2 on 5 matching bases. V was shortened by 4 bases and J by 2 bases, with 20 bases between the two germline ends. Germline V gene sequence: CDR1 SGDLS, CDR2 YYNGEE. CDR3 size: 17 residues.

In nucleotides, the CDR3 is TGCAGCGTTGCGGAGGTTGGGGGCTACACCTTC. This gives the protein CSVAEVGGYTF. V and J are TRBV29-1 and TRBJ1-2; unclear D gene. There are 11 residues in the CDR3. Germline V gene lookup returns CDR1 SQVTM and CDR2 ANQGSEA. Trimming took 4 bases from V and 8 from J, leaving 11 bases between them.

The chain is built from TRBV4-1 and TRBJ2-5; D might be TRBD1 (5 bases). CDR3 length: 15 residues. V lost 0 bases, J lost 3 bases, and 11 bases lay in between. CDR1 and CDR2 (germline): MGHRA, YSYEKL. CDR3 loop: CASSQERQGKETQYF. CDR3 in DNA: TGCGCCAGCAGCCAAGAGCGGCAGGGAAAAGAGACCCAGTACTTC.

The chain links TRBV6-5 to TRBJ1-1; D uncertain. The V and J ends lost 7 bases and 1 base respectively, with 10 bases between them. Germline loops: CDR1 MNHEY, CDR2 SVGAGI. This CDR3 has 13 amino acids. CDR3 sequence: CASILQPNTEAFF. Here the CDR3 DNA reads TGTGCCAGCATTTTACAGCCGAACACTGAAGCTTTCTTT.

The genes are TRBV7-9 and TRBJ2-7, with D tentatively TRBD1 (5 bases). The CDR3 contains 15 residues. Per the germline V gene, CDR1 is SEHNR and CDR2 is FQNEAQ (reference sequence). Trimming stripped 3 bases from V and 5 bases from J, with 17 bases between. CDR3 loop: CASSFRGHGANEQYF. The DNA for the CDR3 is TGTGCCAGCAGCTTCCGAGGACATGGGGCAAACGAGCAGTACTTC.

V and J are TRBV30 and TRBJ2-1; D gene ambiguous. The CDR3 loop spans 11 amino acids. Germline loops: CDR1 GTSNPN, CDR2 SVGIG (reference sequence). Between the trimmed V and J ends, which lost 1 base and 6 bases, there was a span of 4 bases. The CDR3 nucleotides read TGTGCCTGGAGTGCTAGCAATGAGCAGTTCTTC. Amino acid sequence: CAWSASNEQFF.

This chain uses TRBV28 with TRBJ1-2; D is possibly TRBD1 (6 bases). CDR3 length: 16 amino acids. V was cut by 5 bases and J by 4 bases, with 20 bases left in between. Germline CDR1 is MDHEN and CDR2 is SYDVKM. CDR3 sequence: CASSGPLGQLVYGYTF. DNA of the CDR3: TGTGCCAGCAGTGGCCCTTTGGGACAACTTGTCTATGGCTACACCTTC.

The chain's CDR3 is CATSGRGGADTGELFF. The CDR3 bases are TGTGCCACCAGCGGTCGGGGGGGGGCGGACACCGGGGAGCTGTTTTTT. The chain employs TRBV15 and TRBJ2-2, with 8 bases matching TRBD2. This CDR3 region has 16 residues. V lost 5 bases and J lost 3; bases outside the gene matches: 8. CDR1 and CDR2 from the germline V gene are LNHNV and YYDKDF (reference sequence).

The V and J genes are TRBV10-2 and TRBJ2-1; D is ambiguous. V was shortened by 2 bases and J by 0 bases, with 11 bases between the two germline ends. The CDR3 has 16 residues. Germline loops: CDR1 WSHSY, CDR2 SAAADI. The CDR3 DNA is TGCGCCAGCAGTGAGACCACGGGTAGCTCCTACAATGAGCAGTTCTTC. Translation gives CASSETTGSSYNEQFF.

This chain uses TRBV25-1 with TRBJ2-7; D not resolved. Germline V gives CDR1 MGHDK, CDR2 SYGVNS. The length of the CDR3 is 11 residues. V shed 4 bases and J shed 4 bases, with 5 bases lying between them. The CDR3 loop reads CASSVQYEQYF. DNA for the CDR3: TGTGCCAGCAGTGTCCAGTACGAGCAGTACTTC.

This clone showed up many times. CDR3 sequence reads: CASSQDGQGAVSNQPQHF. The DNA for the CDR3 is TGCGCCAGCAGCCAAGACGGCCAGGGGGCCGTTAGCAATCAGCCCCAGCATTTT. V is TRBV4-1 and J is TRBJ1-5, with 8 nucleotides matching TRBD1. V dropped 0 bases and J dropped 0; count of bases not matched to a gene: 7. From germline, CDR1 is MGHRA and CDR2 YSYEKL. The CDR3 consists of 18 residues.

The genes are TRBV7-2 and TRBJ2-3; no definite D call. CDR1 and CDR2 (germline): SGHTA, FQGNSA. Trimming cost V 5 bases and J 0 bases, with 12 bases left between them. The CDR3 is 15 residues long. CDR3 nucleotide sequence: TGTGCCAGCAGCCGAACTACCCTTAGCACAGATACGCAGTATTTT. The encoded protein is CASSRTTLSTDTQYF.

The chain employs TRBV2 and TRBJ2-5, with a possible D match to TRBD2 (6 bases). The CDR3 runs 12 residues. Germline V gene data show CDR1 as SNHLY and CDR2 as FYNNEI. V gave up 3 bases and J gave up 9 bases, with 11 bases separating them. CDR3 in amino acids: CASSEAGEAQYF. CDR3 nucleotide sequence: TGTGCCAGCAGTGAGGCCGGGGAGGCCCAGTACTTC.

This chain connects TRBV2 to TRBJ2-7, with TRBD1 matching 9 bases. The CDR3 has 14 amino acids. Germline trimming cut 6 bases from V and 5 bases from J; bases unmatched to any gene: 8. Germline CDR1 reads SNHLY; CDR2 reads FYNNEI. CDR3 loop: CASSRDREVHEQYF. CDR3 DNA: TGTGCCAGCAGCCGGGACAGGGAAGTCCACGAGCAGTACTTC.

The chain is built from TRBV27 and TRBJ2-5; TRBD2 might be the D (7 bases). The germline V and J ends were trimmed by 6 bases and 7 bases, with 15 bases remaining between them. Germline assignment: CDR1 MNHEY and CDR2 SMNVEV (reference sequence). This CDR3 region has 13 residues. DNA of the CDR3: TGTGCCAGCAGGACAGAGGGGGGGAGGACCCAGTACTTC. Protein: CASRTEGGRTQYF.

The chain recombines TRBV2 with TRBJ1-5; 10 positions agree with TRBD1. The CDR3 contains 14 residues. V gave up 10 bases and J gave up 6 bases; unmatched junction bases: 9. Germline V CDR1 and CDR2: SNHLY, FYNNEI. The CDR3 DNA reads as TGTGCCACCAAAGAGACAGGGGGCGGTCAGCCCCAGCATTTT. Residues: CATKETGGGQPQHF. Full variable domain (missing parts from reference TRBV2 and TRBJ1-5): EPEVTQTPSHQVTQMGQEVILRCVPISNHLYFYWYRQILGQKVEFLVSFYNNEISEKSEIFDDQFSVERPDGSNFTLKIRSTKLEDSAMYFCATKETGGGQPQHFGDGTRLSIL.

This clone showed up just a few times. The chain recombines TRBV2 with TRBJ2-1; 9 bases agree with TRBD2. Per germline, CDR1 SNHLY and CDR2 FYNNEI. The CDR3 length is 17 residues. Germline trimming cut 2 bases from V and 2 bases from J; bases unmatched to any gene: 7. CDR3 sequence reads: CASSEFAGGPAYNEQFF. Written as DNA, the CDR3 is TGTGCCAGCAGTGAATTTGCGGGGGGGCCCGCCTACAATGAGCAGTTCTTC.

The chain has TRBV5-1 and TRBJ2-1; 7 nucleotides align to TRBD1. The germline gives CDR1 SGHRS, CDR2 YFSETQ. The CDR3 runs to 16 residues. Trimming cost V 4 bases and J 1 base; bases outside gene matches: 8. The CDR3 nucleotides read TGCGCCAGCAGCGAGGAGACAGGGCTGTCCTACAATGAGCAGTTCTTC. Amino acids: CASSEETGLSYNEQFF.